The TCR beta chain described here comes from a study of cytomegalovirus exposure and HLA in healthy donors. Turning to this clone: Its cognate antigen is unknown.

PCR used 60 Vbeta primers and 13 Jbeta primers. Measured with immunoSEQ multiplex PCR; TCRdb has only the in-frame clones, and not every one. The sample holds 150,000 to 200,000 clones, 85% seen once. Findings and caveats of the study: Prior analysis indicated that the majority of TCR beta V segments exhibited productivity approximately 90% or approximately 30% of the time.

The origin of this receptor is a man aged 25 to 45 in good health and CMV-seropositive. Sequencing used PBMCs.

DNA for the CDR3: TGTGCCAGCAGCTTAGACACTGGGGCCAACGTCCTGACTTTC. It translates to CASSLDTGANVLTF. The rearrangement links TRBV9 to TRBJ2-6; D unclear. The germline gives CDR1 SGDLS, CDR2 YYNGEE. The CDR3 loop spans 14 amino acids. V was clipped by 4 bases and J by 2 bases, with 7 bases between them.